These T cell receptor beta chains were read from a single sample in a study of blood T cell repertoires in COVID-19. Sequencing used immunoSEQ multiplex PCR; TCRdb keeps in-frame clones, though not all of them. Of some 200,000 clones in the sample, around four fifths were seen once. Sequencing used peripheral blood. The receptors here all came from a man between 60 and 70 years old with COVID-19, enrolled during active disease. Each CDR3 is given with its conserved first and last residue. Fields, in order: CDR3 DNA, CDR3 protein, V gene, J gene, clone size, D gene. The D gene is left open where the match is weak. The size of a clone is reported for some rows only, either as once, few or many, or as a class for expanded clones.

DNA: TGCGCCAGCAGCCAATCCTCGACAGGGTTCGTTGAAAAACTGTTTTTT
CDR3: CASSQSSTGFVEKLFF
V: TRBV4-3
J: TRBJ1-4
size: -
D: TRBD1

DNA: TGTGCCAGCTCACTAGGACAGGGGAACACTGAAGCTTTCTTT
CDR3: CASSLGQGNTEAFF
V: TRBV18
J: TRBJ1-1
size: -
D: TRBD1

DNA: TGTGCCAGCAGTACGACAGGGTGGTACGAGCAGTACTTC
CDR3: CASSTTGWYEQYF
V: TRBV6-5
J: TRBJ2-7
size: -
D: TRBD1

DNA: TGTGCCAGCAGCCCGAGTGCTTCCTCCTACAATGAGCAGTTCTTC
CDR3: CASSPSASSYNEQFF
V: TRBV5-5
J: TRBJ2-1
size: -
D: -

DNA: TGTGCCAGCACTCTCGAGGGAGGAGAGACCCAGTACTTC
CDR3: CASTLEGGETQYF
V: TRBV2
J: TRBJ2-5
size: -
D: -

DNA: TGCGCCAGCAGCTTGGATTCGGACATTCAGTACTTC
CDR3: CASSLDSDIQYF
V: TRBV5-1
J: TRBJ2-4
size: -
D: -

DNA: TGTGCCAGCTCACTTACCTCGGGGACTAGCGGGAGCAATGAGCAGTTCTTC
CDR3: CASSLTSGTSGSNEQFF
V: TRBV18
J: TRBJ2-1
size: -
D: TRBD2

DNA: TGTGCCAGCAGTGACTCTGGAGGAATAGATACGCAGTATTTT
CDR3: CASSDSGGIDTQYF
V: TRBV6-4
J: TRBJ2-3
size: -
D: -

DNA: TGTGCCACCGCCGGACAGGCCAATCAGCCCCAGCATTTT
CDR3: CATAGQANQPQHF
V: TRBV2
J: TRBJ1-5
size: -
D: TRBD1

DNA: TGTGCCAGCAGCCCGGGGGACAGCTTTTATGGCTACACCTTC
CDR3: CASSPGDSFYGYTF
V: TRBV28
J: TRBJ1-2
size: -
D: TRBD1

DNA: TGTGCCTGGAGTCAACGGGGGTCACCCCTCCACTTT
CDR3: CAWSQRGSPLHF
V: TRBV30
J: TRBJ1-6
size: -
D: -

DNA: TGTGCCAGTAGTCTTACGGACATTCAGTACTTC
CDR3: CASSLTDIQYF
V: TRBV19
J: TRBJ2-4
size: -
D: -

DNA: TGTGCCAGCAGCCTGGGAGGGTCACAGTCCCAGCCCCAGCATTTT
CDR3: CASSLGGSQSQPQHF
V: TRBV7-9
J: TRBJ1-5
size: -
D: -

DNA: TGTGCCAGCAGCCCTAACGCCCAGGACAGACGCACCGGGGAGCTGTTTTTT
CDR3: CASSPNAQDRRTGELFF
V: TRBV7-9
J: TRBJ2-2
size: -
D: -

DNA: TGTGCCAGCAGCCCTAGACAGGGTAAGGGCAATCAGCCCCAGCATTTT
CDR3: CASSPRQGKGNQPQHF
V: TRBV5-5
J: TRBJ1-5
size: few
D: TRBD1

DNA: TGCAGCGCACAGCTCCTCTTACAGGATACCTATGGCTACACCTTC
CDR3: CSAQLLLQDTYGYTF
V: TRBV29-1
J: TRBJ1-2
size: -
D: -

DNA: TGTGCCAGCAGCTTTATCGGACAAACCTATGGCTACACCTTC
CDR3: CASSFIGQTYGYTF
V: TRBV5-4
J: TRBJ1-2
size: few
D: -

DNA: TGTGCCAGCAGCGTAGAGGGGTTAGATCAGCCCCAGCATTTT
CDR3: CASSVEGLDQPQHF
V: TRBV9
J: TRBJ1-5
size: -
D: -

DNA: TGTGCCAGCAGCCAGGGCGGGGACGAGCAGTACTTC
CDR3: CASSQGGDEQYF
V: TRBV4-2
J: TRBJ2-7
size: -
D: -

DNA: TGTGCCAGCAGCCAAGTGCGACAGGGCCACGGGGAGCTGTTTTTT
CDR3: CASSQVRQGHGELFF
V: TRBV4-2
J: TRBJ2-2
size: -
D: TRBD1

DNA: TGTGCCAGCAGCCCGAGCGGGAGGCCGACCTACGAGCAGTACTTC
CDR3: CASSPSGRPTYEQYF
V: TRBV9
J: TRBJ2-7
size: -
D: TRBD2

DNA: TGTGCCAGCAGGTGGGACAGGGGGCTTAAGAATCACTCTGGAAACACCATATATTTT
CDR3: CASRWDRGLKNHSGNTIYF
V: TRBV28
J: TRBJ1-3
size: -
D: TRBD1

DNA: TGTGCCAGCGGTTTACAGGGGTCTCAGCCCCAGCATTTT
CDR3: CASGLQGSQPQHF
V: TRBV6-5
J: TRBJ1-5
size: -
D: TRBD1

DNA: TGCAGCGTTGAGACTTCACCTCCTACGCAGTATTTT
CDR3: CSVETSPPTQYF
V: TRBV29-1
J: TRBJ2-3
size: -
D: -

DNA: TGTGCCAGCAGCCAGAGCCTACAGGGATTTGGAAACACCATATATTTT
CDR3: CASSQSLQGFGNTIYF
V: TRBV4-2
J: TRBJ1-3
size: -
D: -

DNA: TGTGCCAGCAGTACCGGGACACTTAACTATGGCTACACCTTC
CDR3: CASSTGTLNYGYTF
V: TRBV25-1
J: TRBJ1-2
size: -
D: -

DNA: TGCGCCAGCAGCTTGGGCCGGGACAGGGTGACCCCTGAAGCTTTCTTT
CDR3: CASSLGRDRVTPEAFF
V: TRBV5-1
J: TRBJ1-1
size: -
D: TRBD1

DNA: TGCGCCAGCAGCCCCGGCGGACTTACCGGAGGAGGGACCCAGTACTTC
CDR3: CASSPGGLTGGGTQYF
V: TRBV5-1
J: TRBJ2-5
size: -
D: -

DNA: TGCGCCAGCAGCCGCGGACAGGTCAAGAATGAGCAGTTCTTC
CDR3: CASSRGQVKNEQFF
V: TRBV5-1
J: TRBJ2-1
size: -
D: TRBD1

DNA: TGTGCCAGCAGTTTTCAGGGAAAGCAGCCCCAGCATTTT
CDR3: CASSFQGKQPQHF
V: TRBV28
J: TRBJ1-5
size: few
D: -

DNA: TGCGCCAGCAGTGAGCGAAGTCCTCTTCGGGACAGAGTTTACAATGAGCAGTTCTTC
CDR3: CASSERSPLRDRVYNEQFF
V: TRBV10-2
J: TRBJ2-1
size: -
D: TRBD1

DNA: TGCGCCAGCAGCTTAGAGACAGGGTTCAGTGAAGCTTTCTTT
CDR3: CASSLETGFSEAFF
V: TRBV5-1
J: TRBJ1-1
size: -
D: TRBD1

DNA: TGTGCCAGCCGTGGGCTGTCAACTAATGAAAAACTGTTTTTT
CDR3: CASRGLSTNEKLFF
V: TRBV6-6
J: TRBJ1-4
size: -
D: -

DNA: TGTGCCAGTCGCCGGGGGGTTCAAGAGACCCAGTACTTC
CDR3: CASRRGVQETQYF
V: TRBV18
J: TRBJ2-5
size: -
D: TRBD2

DNA: TGTGCCACCAGCCGGGGGATCAGACAAGAGACCCAGTACTTC
CDR3: CATSRGIRQETQYF
V: TRBV15
J: TRBJ2-5
size: -
D: -

DNA: TGTGCCAGCAGCGCCGGGGTTTACAATGAGCAGTTCTTC
CDR3: CASSAGVYNEQFF
V: TRBV7-2
J: TRBJ2-1
size: -
D: -

DNA: TGTGCCAGTAGTATCAGGACAGCCCTTAATGAAAAACTGTTTTTT
CDR3: CASSIRTALNEKLFF
V: TRBV19
J: TRBJ1-4
size: -
D: -

DNA: TGTGCCAGCAGCCTCTATGAAAAACTGTTTTTT
CDR3: CASSLYEKLFF
V: TRBV28
J: TRBJ1-4
size: -
D: -

DNA: TGTGCCTGGAGTGCCCAGACAGTTAGCAATCAGCCCCAGCATTTT
CDR3: CAWSAQTVSNQPQHF
V: TRBV30
J: TRBJ1-5
size: -
D: -

DNA: TGTGCCACCAGTGTGGCGGGAAGCTACGAGCAGTACTTC
CDR3: CATSVAGSYEQYF
V: TRBV24-1
J: TRBJ2-7
size: -
D: -